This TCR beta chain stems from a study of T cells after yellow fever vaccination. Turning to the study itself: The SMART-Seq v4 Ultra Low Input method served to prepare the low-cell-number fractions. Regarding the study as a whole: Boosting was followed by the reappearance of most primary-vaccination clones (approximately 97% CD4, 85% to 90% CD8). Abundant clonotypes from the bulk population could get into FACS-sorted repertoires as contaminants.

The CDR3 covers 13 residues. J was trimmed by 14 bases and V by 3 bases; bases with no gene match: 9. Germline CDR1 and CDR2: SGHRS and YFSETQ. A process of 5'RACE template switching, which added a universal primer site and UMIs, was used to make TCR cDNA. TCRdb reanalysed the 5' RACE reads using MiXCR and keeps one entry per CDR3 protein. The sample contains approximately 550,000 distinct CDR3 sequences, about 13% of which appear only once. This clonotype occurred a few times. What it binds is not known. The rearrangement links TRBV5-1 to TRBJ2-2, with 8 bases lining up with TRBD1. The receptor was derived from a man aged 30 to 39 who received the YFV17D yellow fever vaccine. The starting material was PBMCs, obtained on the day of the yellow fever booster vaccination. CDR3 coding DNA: TGCGCCAGCAGCTCGGACAGGGCGGCTTCACTGTTTTTT. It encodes CASSSDRAASLFF.